The 20 T cell receptor beta chains reported below all come from one sample, sequenced in a study of technical replicates of blood from a handful of donors. Profiling relied on immunoSEQ multiplex PCR, and the TCRdb table lists in-frame clones only, not all of them. Counted here are under 85,000 clones, about 90% occurring once; the ten biggest clones make up about 0.38%. The source material was T cells isolated from PBMCs. The receptors stem from a human donor in good health.

This clone occurred a few times. The J gene is TRBJ1-1, the V gene TRBV27, with D unresolved. The V end lost 1 base, the J end lost 2 bases, and 11 bases lay between the germline ends. CDR3 length: 15 amino acids. CDR1 and CDR2 (germline): MNHEY, SMNVEV (reference sequence). In DNA, the CDR3 is TGTGCCAGCAGTTTATACGGCGGAACAAACACTGAAGCTTTCTTT. It specifies CASSLYGGTNTEAFF.

The rearrangement uses TRBV14 and TRBJ2-1; 9 nucleotides agree with TRBD2. Germline trimming cut 1 base from V and 7 bases from J; bases unmatched to any gene: 8. The CDR3 covers 16 residues. The germline CDR1 and CDR2 sequences are SGHDN and FVKESK. The CDR3 loop is CASSQVGAGGQNEQFF. The CDR3 DNA sequence: TGTGCCAGCAGCCAAGTAGGAGCGGGAGGTCAGAATGAGCAGTTCTTC.

This chain uses TRBV9 with TRBJ2-2; D not resolved. The CDR3 is 14 amino acids. V lost 0 bases and J lost 6, with 9 bases in between. Germline lookup yields CDR1 SGDLS and CDR2 YYNGEE. This chain's CDR3 is CASSVVARAGELFF. The CDR3 DNA reads as TGTGCCAGCAGCGTAGTCGCTCGAGCCGGGGAGCTGTTTTTT.

V is TRBV11-3 and J is TRBJ2-2; 10 bases line up with TRBD1. After removal of 1 base from V and 6 bases from J, the junction contained 5 bases not matched to a gene. Germline V CDR1 and CDR2: SGHNT, YENEEA. This CDR3 comprises 16 residues. CDR3 in DNA: TGTGCCAGCAGCTTAGCCCCAGGGACAGGGGCCGGGGAGCTGTTTTTT. Translating it yields CASSLAPGTGAGELFF.

The CDR3 nucleotides are TGTGCCAGCAGTTGGGGGCAGGGCACTGAAGCTTTCTTT. Its protein is CASSWGQGTEAFF. This chain links TRBV6-5 with TRBJ1-1; tentative D call: TRBD1 (6 bases). In germline, CDR1 is MNHEY, CDR2 SVGAGI. V dropped 4 bases and J dropped 4 bases, with 10 bases sitting between them. The CDR3 contains 13 residues.

The J gene is TRBJ2-7, the V gene TRBV5-1; TRBD1 matches at 8 bases. V lost 6 bases, J lost 5 bases, and 7 bases stayed unmatched. The CDR3 covers 13 residues. CDR1 is SGHRS, CDR2 YFSETQ, per germline. This chain's CDR3 is CASNEQGDHEQYF. Written as DNA, the CDR3 is TGCGCCAGCAACGAACAGGGGGACCACGAGCAGTACTTC.

The chain is built from TRBV6-5 and TRBJ2-7; 9 bases align to TRBD2. This CDR3 contains 15 residues. CDR1 and CDR2 (germline): MNHEY, SVGAGI. V lost 2 bases, J lost 7 bases, and 9 bases stayed unmatched. In DNA form, the CDR3 reads TGTGCCAGCAGTTACGGATTAGCGGGAGTTGGGGAGCAGTACTTC. This translates into CASSYGLAGVGEQYF.

V is TRBV5-1 and J is TRBJ1-1; D is possibly TRBD1 (5 bases). There are 14 residues in the CDR3. Germline assignment: CDR1 SGHRS and CDR2 YFSETQ. V lost 3 bases and J lost 3, with 12 bases in between. The CDR3 spells CASSSGQVYTEAFF. The CDR3 region has the DNA TGCGCCAGCAGCTCCGGACAAGTCTACACTGAAGCTTTCTTT.

The chain is built from TRBV7-9 and TRBJ1-2; a possible D gene is TRBD1 (6 bases). CDR3 length: 15 amino acids. V lost 5 bases and J 0 bases, leaving 13 bases between the germline ends. The V gene's germline CDR1 is SEHNR and CDR2 FQNEAQ (reference sequence). The CDR3 DNA reads as TGTGCCAGCAGCGGGAGGGACAAGCCTAACTATGGCTACACCTTC. Protein: CASSGRDKPNYGYTF.

This chain links TRBV7-3 with TRBJ2-5; tentatively, D is TRBD2 (6 bases). There are 13 residues in the CDR3. The V gene lost 2 bases and the J gene lost 5 bases, with 9 bases spanning the gap. Germline CDR1 reads SGHTA; CDR2 reads FQGTGA. This chain's CDR3 is CASSLGGSETQYF. CDR3 in DNA: TGTGCCAGCAGCTTAGGAGGGTCCGAGACCCAGTACTTC.

The chain combines TRBV29-1 with TRBJ1-1; D may be TRBD1 (6 bases). This CDR3 is 11 amino acids long. The ends were cut back, 3 bases at V and 8 bases at J, with 10 bases in the middle. Germline values: CDR1 SQVTM, CDR2 ANQGSEA. The CDR3 sequence: CSVEGGREAFF. CDR3 sequence (DNA): TGCAGCGTTGAGGGGGGGCGCGAAGCTTTCTTT.

The chain is built from TRBV29-1 and TRBJ1-1; D is undetermined. V was trimmed by 4 bases and J by 1 base, leaving 10 bases between them. CDR3 length equals 13 residues. The germline V gene encodes CDR1 SQVTM and CDR2 ANQGSEA. The CDR3 reads CSVVKRENTEAFF. CDR3 nucleotide sequence: TGCAGCGTTGTAAAACGGGAGAACACTGAAGCTTTCTTT.

CDR3 loop: CASSLSGESNTEAFF. DNA for the CDR3: TGTGCCAGCTCACTGTCGGGGGAATCGAACACTGAAGCTTTCTTT. The chain employs TRBV18 and TRBJ1-1; possible D gene TRBD1, 5 bases. The CDR3 is made up of 15 amino acids. The germline V gene encodes CDR1 KGHSH and CDR2 LQKENI. The V gene lost 4 bases and the J gene lost 1 base, with 13 bases spanning the gap.

The chain is built from TRBV6-5 and TRBJ2-5; D not resolved. The length of the CDR3 is 11 residues. Germline-derived CDR1 and CDR2 are MNHEY and SVGAGI. Trimming removed 2 bases at V and 5 bases at J, with 3 bases between. In DNA form, the CDR3 reads TGTGCCAGCAGTTACGGCGAGACCCAGTACTTC. Residues: CASSYGETQYF.

The J gene is TRBJ2-7, the V gene TRBV7-9, with D maybe TRBD1 (6 bases). The CDR3 extends over 12 amino acids. The germline gives CDR1 SEHNR, CDR2 FQNEAQ (reference sequence). V was trimmed by 5 bases and J by 5 bases, leaving 10 bases between them. CDR3 residues: CASSGQPDEQYF. In nucleotides, the CDR3 is TGTGCCAGCAGCGGACAGCCGGACGAGCAGTACTTC.

Only one count was recorded for this clone. The chain links TRBV11-2 to TRBJ2-4; TRBD1 matches at 9 bases. The junction had 5 bases not matched to a gene; V was cut back by 3 bases and J by 5 bases. The germline V gene has CDR1 SGHAT and CDR2 FQNNGV. The CDR3 is 15 residues long. The CDR3 reads CASSFRDREENIQYF. The CDR3 nucleotides read TGTGCCAGCAGCTTCCGGGACAGGGAGGAAAACATTCAGTACTTC. The complete variable domain, with remaining parts taken from reference TRBV11-2 and TRBJ2-4, reads EAGVAQSPRYKIIEKRQSVAFWCNPISGHATLYWYQQILGQGPKLLIQFQNNGVVDDSQLPKDRFSAERLKGVDSTLKIQPAKLEDSAVYLCASSFRDREENIQYFGAGTRLSVL.

This sequence joins TRBV6-5 and TRBJ2-2, with TRBD2 as a possible D gene (5 bases). CDR3 length: 16 residues. V lost 2 bases and J 0 bases, leaving 10 bases between the germline ends. The germline V gene has CDR1 MNHEY and CDR2 SVGAGI. The CDR3 nucleotides read TGTGCCAGCAGTTACGTCGGGGTGGCGAACACCGGGGAGCTGTTTTTT. This translates into CASSYVGVANTGELFF.

J is TRBJ1-5 and V is TRBV2, with a possible D match to TRBD1 (5 bases). CDR3 length: 15 amino acids. Germline CDR1 is SNHLY and CDR2 is FYNNEI. V lost 1 base, J lost 4 bases, and 11 bases lay in between. CDR3 protein: CASSEGRGRNQPQHF. The CDR3 nucleotides are TGTGCCAGCAGTGAAGGACGGGGGAGAAATCAGCCCCAGCATTTT.

The genes are TRBV19 and TRBJ2-7; TRBD2 aligns across 9 bases. Trimming took 5 bases from V and 6 from J; bases not matched to a gene: 5. From germline, CDR1 is LNHDA and CDR2 SQIVND (reference sequence). The CDR3 runs 13 residues. CDR3 in amino acids: CASSLPTSGEQYF. The CDR3 DNA reads TGTGCCAGTAGTCTCCCGACTAGCGGCGAGCAGTACTTC.

The chain recombines TRBV9 with TRBJ2-3; D unresolved. CDR3 length: 16 residues. V was cut by 0 bases and J by 0 bases, with 11 bases left in between. Germline values: CDR1 SGDLS, CDR2 YYNGEE. In DNA form, the CDR3 reads TGTGCCAGCAGCGTAGGTTCAGACACTAGCACAGATACGCAGTATTTT. Amino acid sequence: CASSVGSDTSTDTQYF.